This T cell receptor beta chain was sequenced during a study of shared clonotypes between healthy human individuals. General study results and limits: Clonotype sharing among donors likely depends on sequencing depth. It was the non-shared clonotypes that had lower generation probabilities than clonotypes shared by all four donors.

Some clones are missing from TCRdb's copy, which holds only in-frame ones; the method was immunoSEQ multiplex PCR. The sample yields about 1.5 million clones, roughly 97% seen once. The ends were cut back, 0 bases at V and 1 base at J, with 16 bases in the middle. CDR3 length equals 17 residues. Germline values: CDR1 SGHKS, CDR2 YYEKEE (reference sequence). The donors were adults (healthy and HIV-negative) with no recent acute infections or vaccinations. Of note for this clone: What it recognizes is unknown.

The receptor's source is a man aged 30 to 39 in good health. What was sequenced was naive CD4+ T cells sorted from blood. Subset meaning: CD45RA+ positively selected. The J gene is TRBJ1-1, the V gene TRBV5-5; D perhaps matches TRBD1 (5 bases). CDR3 bases: TGTGCCAGCAGCTTGGAAATATCGGGGGGTGGGAACACTGAAGCTTTCTTT. The encoded protein is CASSLEISGGGNTEAFF.